A single sample gave rise to the 27 T cell receptor beta chains below, sequenced in a study of blood T cell repertoires in COVID-19. Some clones are missing from TCRdb's copy, which holds only in-frame ones; the method was immunoSEQ multiplex PCR. The table includes roughly 150,000 clones, roughly 90% detected once. Sequencing was done on a sample of PBMCs or T cells enriched from blood (not recorded which). Source of these receptors: a man between 50 and 59 years old who had recovered from COVID-19.

The chain combines TRBV7-8 with TRBJ2-5, with D maybe TRBD1 (6 bases). Germline V CDR1 and CDR2: SGHVS, FQNEAQ. The CDR3 contains 16 residues. V was shortened by 7 bases and J by 5 bases, with 23 bases between the two germline ends. The CDR3 bases are TGTGCCAGCACCCAGGGGATTCTGGGGGCGGGTGAGACCCAGTACTTC. It specifies CASTQGILGAGETQYF.

This rearrangement joins TRBV9 to TRBJ2-7; D gene unclear. CDR1 and CDR2 (germline): SGDLS, YYNGEE. V dropped 3 bases and J dropped 1 base, with 11 bases sitting between them. CDR3 length: 14 residues. The CDR3 sequence is CASSAEDISYEQYF. CDR3 sequence (DNA): TGTGCCAGCAGCGCAGAAGACATTTCCTACGAGCAGTACTTC.

CDR3 region: CASRVAGSPQPQHF. The CDR3 nucleotides are TGTGCCAGCAGAGTAGCAGGGTCGCCTCAGCCCCAGCATTTT. The V call is TRBV28, the J call TRBJ1-5; tentatively, D is TRBD1 (5 bases). Trimming left V 6 bases short and J 6 bases short, with 15 bases between. CDR1 is MDHEN, CDR2 SYDVKM, per germline. This CDR3 has 14 amino acids.

V is TRBV19 and J is TRBJ1-5; 10 bases match TRBD1. The CDR3 has 15 residues. Germline assignment: CDR1 LNHDA and CDR2 SQIVND (reference sequence). Germline trimming cut 4 bases from V and 8 bases from J; bases unmatched to any gene: 8. The CDR3 reads CASSTPGQGTKPQHF. The CDR3, as DNA: TGTGCCAGTAGTACCCCGGGACAGGGGACGAAGCCCCAGCATTTT.

The chain carries TRBV5-1 and TRBJ2-1; 10 nucleotides align to TRBD2. The junction had 4 bases not matched to a gene; V was cut back by 6 bases and J by 4 bases. In germline, CDR1 is SGHRS, CDR2 YFSETQ. The CDR3 runs to 14 residues. In DNA, the CDR3 is TGCGCCAGCAAATTAGCGGGAGGATACAATGAGCAGTTCTTC. Amino acid sequence: CASKLAGGYNEQFF.

As to this clone: Germline is not matched at one junction end, which may reflect a read error. The chain combines TRBV6-2 or TRBV6-3 with TRBJ1-2; TRBD1 might be the D (5 bases). The germline CDR1 and CDR2 sequences are MNHEY and SVGEGT. CDR3 length equals 14 residues. The CDR3 sequence is CASRYSGGVYGYTF. In nucleotides, the CDR3 is TGTGCCAGCAGGTACTCCGGGGGGGTGTATGGCTACACCTTC.

The chain combines TRBV5-8 with TRBJ1-2; 7 bases match TRBD1. Unmatched junction bases numbered 7, after V lost 3 bases and J lost 8 bases. Germline CDR1 reads SGHTS; CDR2 reads YDEGEE. The CDR3 has 13 amino acids. For the CDR3, the DNA is TGTGCCAGCAGCTGGCCCGACAGGGAAGGCTACACCTTC. It encodes CASSWPDREGYTF.

J is TRBJ1-4 and V is TRBV19; weak D call: TRBD1 (6 bases). The CDR3 covers 15 residues. The germline CDR1 and CDR2 sequences are LNHDA and SQIVND (reference sequence). The germline V and J ends were trimmed by 3 bases and 6 bases, with 14 bases remaining between them. The CDR3 sequence: CASSMNRVEDEKLFF. CDR3 bases: TGTGCCAGTAGTATGAACAGGGTAGAGGATGAAAAACTGTTTTTT.

V is TRBV12-3 or TRBV12-4 and J is TRBJ2-5, with D unresolved. V lost 6 bases, J lost 4 bases, and 12 bases lay in between. This CDR3 region has 13 residues. The CDR3 protein is CASRPLTGETQYF. In DNA form, the CDR3 reads TGTGCCAGCAGGCCCTTAACGGGAGAGACCCAGTACTTC.

The J gene is TRBJ2-1, the V gene TRBV14; maybe TRBD2 (5 bases). Trimming stripped 1 base from V and 2 bases from J, with 9 bases between. The CDR3 runs 15 residues. The germline gives CDR1 SGHDN, CDR2 FVKESK. The CDR3 DNA follows: TGTGCCAGCAGCCAAGGGGGAGTGACCTACAATGAGCAGTTCTTC. Protein product: CASSQGGVTYNEQFF.

Only a few counts were recorded for this clone. The chain carries TRBV28 and TRBJ1-1; 11 nucleotides match TRBD1. CDR3 length: 17 amino acids. Trimming took 11 bases from V and 1 from J; bases not matched to a gene: 15. Germline V gene sequence: CDR1 MDHEN, CDR2 SYDVKM. The CDR3 bases are TGTGCCTCGAGATGGGGGACAGGGGGGTTTACGAACACTGAAGCTTTCTTT. Translating it yields CASRWGTGGFTNTEAFF.

V and J are TRBV20-1 and TRBJ2-3; no clear D gene. V was trimmed by 4 bases and J by 4 bases, leaving 6 bases between them. The CDR3 covers 11 residues. Per the germline V gene, CDR1 is DFQATT and CDR2 is SNEGSKA (reference sequence). The CDR3 reads CSAILADTQYF. DNA for the CDR3: TGCAGTGCTATACTTGCAGATACGCAGTATTTT.

The chain has TRBV7-2 and TRBJ2-7, with 10 bases matching TRBD1. The V segment lost 3 bases and the J segment 4 bases; nucleotides outside the gene matches: 3. Germline V lookup: CDR1 SGHTA, CDR2 FQGNSA. There are 14 residues in the CDR3. CDR3: CASSFDRGRYEQYF. The CDR3, as DNA: TGTGCCAGCAGCTTCGACAGGGGGCGGTACGAGCAGTACTTC.

V gene TRBV2 combines with J gene TRBJ2-5, with 8 bases aligning to TRBD1. The DNA end is more similar to TRBJ2-7, so the J call may be wrong. Germline CDR1 reads SNHLY; CDR2 reads FYNNEI. The CDR3 covers 15 residues. CDR3 amino acids: CASSEGATGDYEQYF. Here the CDR3 DNA reads TGTGCCAGCAGTGAAGGGGCGACAGGGGACTACGAGCAGTACTTC.

This sequence joins TRBV5-4 and TRBJ2-5; the match to TRBD2 covers 9 bases. The CDR3 is made up of 16 amino acids. Unmatched junction bases numbered 12, after V lost 4 bases and J lost 5 bases. The germline V gene has CDR1 SGHNT and CDR2 YYREEE (reference sequence). The CDR3 DNA reads as TGTGCCAGCAGCCCCGCCCCGGCGGGAGGGTTTGAGACCCAGTACTTC. Protein: CASSPAPAGGFETQYF.

The gene calls are TRBV6-5 and TRBJ2-1, with 8 bases that match TRBD1. The V and J ends lost 5 bases and 10 bases, in that order; junction bases with no gene match: 7. Germline lookup yields CDR1 MNHEY and CDR2 SVGAGI. This CDR3 is 13 amino acids long. In nucleotides, the CDR3 is TGTGCCAGCAGTCAGCCCGGGACAGGCGAGCAGTTCTTC. The encoded protein is CASSQPGTGEQFF.

V is TRBV3-1 (or the pseudogene TRBV3-2) and J is TRBJ1-1; 11 positions match TRBD1. This CDR3 contains 15 residues. Germline assignment: CDR1 LGHDT and CDR2 YNNKEL (reference sequence). V shed 1 base and J 5 bases; nucleotides not matched to a gene: 3. CDR3 coding DNA: TGTGCCAGCAGCCAAGCGGACAGGGGGCGGACTGAAGCTTTCTTT. Translating it yields CASSQADRGRTEAFF.

The V and J genes are TRBV7-3 and TRBJ2-2; D is possibly TRBD1 (7 bases). V was cut by 5 bases and J by 7 bases, with 17 bases left in between. From germline, CDR1 is SGHTA and CDR2 FQGTGA. The CDR3 length is 15 residues. In nucleotides, the CDR3 is TGTGCCAGCAGCGCCCTCGACAGGGAGGTCGGGGAGCTGTTTTTT. Encoded protein: CASSALDREVGELFF.

The V gene is TRBV28, the J gene TRBJ2-7, with D possibly matching TRBD1 (5 bases). Germline assignment: CDR1 MDHEN and CDR2 SYDVKM. With 9 bases removed from V and 7 bases from J, the gap between germline ends came to 31 bases. The CDR3 has 17 amino acids. The CDR3 region is CASIHGEISDKAREQYF. The CDR3 nucleotides are TGTGCCAGTATACACGGTGAGATCTCGGACAAGGCAAGGGAGCAGTACTTC.

V gene TRBV2 combines with J gene TRBJ2-7; D perhaps matches TRBD1 (5 bases). Per germline, CDR1 SNHLY and CDR2 FYNNEI. The CDR3 is made up of 17 amino acids. The ends were cut back, 3 bases at V and 0 bases at J, with 18 bases in the middle. Here the CDR3 reads CASSDKVLRGLSYEQYF. The CDR3 DNA reads TGTGCCAGCAGTGACAAGGTCCTTAGGGGCCTCTCCTACGAGCAGTACTTC.

The chain is built from TRBV3-1 (or the pseudogene TRBV3-2) and TRBJ2-2, with D unclear. Germline V gives CDR1 LGHDT, CDR2 YNNKEL (reference sequence). The CDR3 consists of 13 residues. V lost 3 bases and J 7 bases, leaving 9 bases between the germline ends. CDR3 DNA: TGTGCCAGCAGCCAGTCCAGGAACGGGGAGCTGTTTTTT. It codes for CASSQSRNGELFF.

The chain recombines TRBV14 with TRBJ1-2, with D maybe TRBD1 (6 bases). Trimming took off 4 bases at V and 8 bases at J, with 17 bases between the two ends. The CDR3 extends over 14 amino acids. Germline V gene sequence: CDR1 SGHDN, CDR2 FVKESK. The CDR3 DNA is TGTGCCAGCAGCCCAATACAGGGAATCGGGGGCTACACCTTC. Protein sequence: CASSPIQGIGGYTF.

The chain recombines TRBV2 with TRBJ2-5; D unclear. Trimming removed 3 bases from V and 2 bases from J, with 13 bases in between. Germline CDR1 and CDR2: SNHLY and FYNNEI. The CDR3 consists of 15 residues. DNA for the CDR3: TGTGCCAGCAGTGATAATGGTAGGAGACAAGAGACCCAGTACTTC. Residues: CASSDNGRRQETQYF.

The genes are TRBV9 and TRBJ2-3; 8 positions agree with TRBD2. This CDR3 spans 17 amino acids. J gave up 2 bases and V 4 bases, and 12 bases lay outside the gene matches. The germline V gene has CDR1 SGDLS and CDR2 YYNGEE. The CDR3, as DNA: TGTGCCAGCAGCCCACGAGGGAGCGGGAGTGTCACAGATACGCAGTATTTT. It yields the protein CASSPRGSGSVTDTQYF.

V usage is TRBV4-1 and J usage is TRBJ1-6; D gene ambiguous. CDR3 length: 18 residues. CDR1 and CDR2 (germline): MGHRA, YSYEKL. Deletions cut 4 bases from V and 0 bases from J, with 16 bases between. CDR3 amino acids: CASSLSPLGSSYNSPLHF. For the CDR3, the DNA is TGCGCCAGCAGCCTTTCCCCCCTGGGGAGCTCCTATAATTCACCCCTCCACTTT.

This clone is a singleton in its sample. This chain joins TRBV20-1 and TRBJ2-3; TRBD2 matches 14 bases. V lost 3 bases and J lost 4; bases outside the gene matches: 9. Germline CDR1 reads DFQATT; CDR2 reads SNEGSKA (reference sequence). The CDR3 is made up of 17 amino acids. The DNA of the CDR3 is TGCAGTGCTAGTCCCTGGGGACTAGCGGGAGCCCCAGATACGCAGTATTTT. Translation: CSASPWGLAGAPDTQYF.

This clone was counted only a few times. The rearrangement links TRBV2 to TRBJ2-7, with TRBD2 matching 9 bases. Germline loops: CDR1 SNHLY, CDR2 FYNNEI. V trimming: 4 bases; J trimming: 0 bases; junction bases outside the gene matches: 1. The CDR3 spans 14 residues. Here the CDR3 reads CASSATSGSYEQYF. The CDR3 DNA follows: TGTGCCAGCAGTGCGACTAGCGGCTCCTACGAGCAGTACTTC.